The 13 T cell receptor beta chains presented below share a single source sample, sequenced in a study of T cells after yellow fever vaccination. TCRdb called the 5' RACE reads again in MiXCR, with one record for every CDR3 protein. The sample carries 150,000 to 200,000 distinct CDR3 sequences, approximately 11% recorded once. The material was CD8+ T cells sorted from PBMCs, obtained 15 days after the yellow fever booster vaccination. These receptors came from a man younger than 35 who received the YFV17D yellow fever vaccine.

The chain combines TRBV28 with TRBJ2-5; 8 bases align to TRBD1. Germline CDR1 reads MDHEN; CDR2 reads SYDVKM. The CDR3 totals 15 residues. Trimming removed 6 bases from V and 5 bases from J; junction bases left unmatched: 11. DNA of the CDR3: TGTGCCAGCAGCCTTGGACAGGGTGAGGGGGAGACCCAGTACTTC. Protein: CASSLGQGEGETQYF.

This clonotype was observed a few times. The chain carries TRBV20-1 and TRBJ2-3; D is perhaps TRBD2 (6 bases). The V end lost 2 bases, the J end lost 2 bases, and 17 bases lay between the germline ends. The CDR3 has 16 amino acids. The germline V gene encodes CDR1 DFQATT and CDR2 SNEGSKA (reference sequence). In DNA, the CDR3 is TGCAGTGCTAGAACGGGACTGGTGGGGTCCACAGATACGCAGTATTTT. The encoded protein is CSARTGLVGSTDTQYF.

This clonotype was counted between two and nine times. CDR3 sequence reads: CASSSRGFLGQPQHF. DNA of the CDR3: TGTGCCAGCAGTTCACGAGGGTTCTTGGGTCAGCCCCAGCATTTT. The chain combines TRBV6-5 with TRBJ1-5; D uncertain. The CDR3 covers 15 residues. Germline V lookup: CDR1 MNHEY, CDR2 SVGAGI. Trimming pared 4 bases from V and 6 bases from J, leaving 16 bases between.

The V gene is TRBV2, the J gene TRBJ1-4; tentative D call: TRBD1 (5 bases). V lost 0 bases to trimming and J lost 6 bases, with 8 bases between them. This CDR3 is 14 amino acids long. From germline, CDR1 is SNHLY and CDR2 FYNNEI. Written as DNA, the CDR3 is TGTGCCAGCAGTGAAGCGGGGCTCGATGAAAAACTGTTTTTT. This gives the protein CASSEAGLDEKLFF.

The rearrangement links TRBV25-1 to TRBJ1-1; D is ambiguous. V lost 6 bases and J lost 0, with 5 bases in between. CDR3 length: 12 amino acids. Germline lookup yields CDR1 MGHDK and CDR2 SYGVNS. CDR3 sequence reads: CASRGVNTEAFF. The CDR3 DNA reads as TGTGCCAGCAGGGGAGTGAACACTGAAGCTTTCTTT.

In its sample, this clonotype was seen a few times. The genes are TRBV29-1 and TRBJ2-5, with 8 bases that match TRBD2. In germline, CDR1 is SQVTM, CDR2 ANQGSEA. With 0 bases clipped from V and 1 base from J, the junction kept 13 bases outside the gene matches. This CDR3 contains 18 residues. The CDR3 reads CSVEDFTGRAGVQETQYF. CDR3 coding DNA: TGCAGCGTTGAAGACTTCACGGGGCGAGCGGGGGTCCAAGAGACCCAGTACTTC.

The V call is TRBV4-1, the J call TRBJ2-7; D may match TRBD1 or TRBD2 (5 bases each). Germline assignment: CDR1 MGHRA and CDR2 YSYEKL. V lost 0 bases and J 3 bases, leaving 12 bases between the germline ends. The CDR3 sequence is 15 residues long. Written as DNA, the CDR3 is TGCGCCAGCAGCCAAGATACCGGGACCCGCTACGAGCAGTACTTC. It codes for CASSQDTGTRYEQYF.

In its sample, this clonotype was seen a few times. The chain combines TRBV12-3 or TRBV12-4 with TRBJ2-5, with 8 bases lining up with TRBD1. The CDR3 contains 14 residues. V shed 3 bases and J 5 bases; nucleotides not matched to a gene: 5. The CDR3 loop is CASSFGTGDETQYF. In DNA form, the CDR3 reads TGTGCCAGCAGTTTTGGGACAGGAGATGAGACCCAGTACTTC.

The J gene is TRBJ2-7, the V gene TRBV4-1; 8 bases line up with TRBD2. The V gene end was trimmed by 4 bases and the J gene end by 0 bases; junction bases not matched to a gene: 5. This CDR3 has 15 residues. Germline-derived CDR1 and CDR2 are MGHRA and YSYEKL. CDR3 sequence: CASSLRGGNSYEQYF. In nucleotides, the CDR3 is TGCGCCAGCAGCCTTCGGGGGGGGAACTCCTACGAGCAGTACTTC.

The chain is built from TRBV19 and TRBJ1-2, with TRBD1 as a possible D gene (6 bases). The V end was cut by 6 bases, the J end by 8 bases, with 22 bases between. Germline lookup yields CDR1 LNHDA and CDR2 SQIVND (reference sequence). This CDR3 has 15 residues. CDR3 sequence: CASSIFGGPMGGYTF. The CDR3 region has the DNA TGTGCCAGTAGCATTTTCGGGGGGCCTATGGGAGGCTACACCTTC.

This clonotype was counted between two and nine times. J is TRBJ2-7 and V is TRBV7-9; TRBD2 aligns across 9 bases. CDR3 length: 15 amino acids. The junction had 5 bases not matched to a gene; V was cut back by 4 bases and J by 1 base. CDR1 SEHNR and CDR2 FQNEAQ come from the germline V gene (reference sequence). The CDR3 region has the DNA TGTGCCAGCAGCTCAGCGACTAGCGGATCCTACGAGCAGTACTTC. Translated: CASSSATSGSYEQYF. Filled out from reference TRBV7-9 and TRBJ2-7, the complete variable domain reads DTGVSQNPRHKITKRGQNVTFRCDPISEHNRLYWYRQTLGQGPEFLTYFQNEAQLEKSRLLSDRFSAERPKGSFSTLEIQRTEQGDSAMYLCASSSATSGSYEQYFGPGTRLTVT.

This clonotype was seen only a few times. V is TRBV29-1 and J is TRBJ2-5; D is unclear. This CDR3 region has 12 residues. V was shortened by 3 bases and J by 4 bases, with 9 bases between the two germline ends. Germline V gene data show CDR1 as SQVTM and CDR2 as ANQGSEA. In DNA form, the CDR3 reads TGCAGCGTTGACATCCGACTAGAGACCCAGTACTTC. Protein product: CSVDIRLETQYF.

This clonotype was found a few times. The chain combines TRBV4-1 with TRBJ1-2; TRBD1 might be the D (6 bases). V gave up 4 bases and J gave up 3 bases, with 15 bases separating them. CDR1 and CDR2 from the germline V gene are MGHRA and YSYEKL. There are 15 residues in the CDR3. This CDR3 is CASSRSPGADYGYTF. CDR3 DNA: TGCGCCAGCAGCCGTTCGCCAGGGGCGGACTATGGCTACACCTTC.